This T cell receptor beta chain is drawn from a study of OX40 agonist ivuxolimab in advanced cancers. Overall study context: Patients were dosed with the agonistic anti-OX40 (CD134) antibody ivuxolimab.

Findings and limits, study-wide: Dosing at 0.1 to 3.0 mg/kg was accompanied by clonal expansion of CD4+ and CD8+ blood T cells by week 6.

Autoimmune disease history or systemic immunosuppression disqualified patients. With regard to this clone: Antigen: not known.

The repertoire was sequenced with immunoSEQ multiplex PCR; TCRdb's copy has only in-frame clones and lacks some. The data show fewer than 95,000 clones, just under 90% seen once. This CDR3 contains 14 residues. The clonotype comes from an adult with an advanced solid tumor such as melanoma, head and neck, liver or kidney cancer. The sequencing here drew on CD4+ or CD8+ T cells sorted from blood, taken in a trial of the OX40 agonist ivuxolimab. The chain recombines TRBV21-1 with TRBJ1-2; the table names TRBD1, a call not compared with the DNA. TRBV21-1 is a pseudogene segment. CDR3 nucleotide sequence: TGTGCCAGCACCCCATGGCACAGGGGGCCTGGCTACACCTTC. Translating it yields CASTPWHRGPGYTF.